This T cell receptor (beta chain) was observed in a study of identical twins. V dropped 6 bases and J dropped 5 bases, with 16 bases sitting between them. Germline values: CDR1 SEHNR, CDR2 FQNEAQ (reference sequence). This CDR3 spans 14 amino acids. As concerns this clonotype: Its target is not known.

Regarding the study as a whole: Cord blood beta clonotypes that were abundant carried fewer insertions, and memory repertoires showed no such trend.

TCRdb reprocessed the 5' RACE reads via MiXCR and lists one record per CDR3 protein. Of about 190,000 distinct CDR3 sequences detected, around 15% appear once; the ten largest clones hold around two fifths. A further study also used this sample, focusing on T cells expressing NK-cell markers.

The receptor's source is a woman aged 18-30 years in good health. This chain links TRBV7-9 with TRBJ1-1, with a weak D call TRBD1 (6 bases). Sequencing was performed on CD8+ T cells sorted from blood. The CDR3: CASRQAQGRTEAFF. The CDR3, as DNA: TGTGCCAGCAGACAGGCTCAGGGGAGGACTGAAGCTTTCTTT.